This passage covers 17 T cell receptor beta chains from one sample sequenced in a study of blood T cell repertoires in COVID-19. Repertoires were generated with immunoSEQ multiplex PCR, while TCRdb's copy carries only in-frame clones and drops some. This sample yields a few hundred thousand clones, of which roughly 85% are seen a single time; approximately 5.1% belongs to the top ten. Sequenced material: peripheral blood. These receptors were taken from a man aged 45-65 years with active or convalescent COVID-19.

There are a few counts of this clone. The J gene is TRBJ2-3, the V gene TRBV7-9; D remains unclear. Germline assignment: CDR1 SEHNR and CDR2 FQNEAQ (reference sequence). This CDR3 contains 15 residues. Trimming left V 5 bases short and J 1 base short, with 13 bases between. The CDR3, as DNA: TGTGCCAGCAGCAGGCTCGGAGTGGGCACAGATACGCAGTATTTT. This encodes CASSRLGVGTDTQYF.

V and J are TRBV5-1 and TRBJ1-2; D is unresolved. CDR3 length equals 12 residues. V shed 5 bases and J shed 2 bases, with 7 bases lying between them. The V gene's germline CDR1 is SGHRS and CDR2 YFSETQ. For the CDR3, the DNA is TGCGCCAGCAGGGCGGGGAACTATGGCTACACCTTC. It translates to CASRAGNYGYTF.

This clone has only one observation. This chain connects TRBV5-1 to TRBJ1-1; a possible D gene is TRBD1 (5 bases). Trimming pared 4 bases from V and 4 bases from J, leaving 20 bases between. Per the germline V gene, CDR1 is SGHRS and CDR2 is YFSETQ. The CDR3 loop spans 16 amino acids. This chain's CDR3 is CASSPYGTPIPTEAFF. DNA for the CDR3: TGCGCCAGCAGCCCTTACGGGACTCCCATCCCCACTGAAGCTTTCTTT.

The rearrangement uses TRBV6-5 and TRBJ1-2; perhaps TRBD1 as D (5 bases). Germline V CDR1 and CDR2: MNHEY, SVGAGI. The CDR3 loop spans 14 amino acids. V gave up 0 bases and J gave up 8 bases, with 13 bases separating them. The CDR3 sequence is CASSYSKGTGGYTF. The DNA for the CDR3 is TGTGCCAGCAGTTACTCGAAGGGGACTGGCGGCTACACCTTC.

The chain joins TRBV5-1 to TRBJ2-2; TRBD2 might be the D (6 bases). Looked up from germline, CDR1 is SGHRS and CDR2 is YFSETQ. The CDR3 totals 15 residues. V was trimmed by 4 bases and J by 3 bases, leaving 13 bases between them. CDR3 nucleotides: TGCGCCAGCAGCGCCTTCGGGGGAGACACCGGGGAGCTGTTTTTT. Amino acids: CASSAFGGDTGELFF. The full variable domain, its missing parts supplied by reference TRBV5-1 and TRBJ2-2, is KAGVTQTPRYLIKTRGQQVTLSCSPISGHRSVSWYQQTPGQGLQFLFEYFSETQRNKGNFPGRFSGRQFSNSRSEMNVSTLELGDSALYLCASSAFGGDTGELFFGEGSRLTVL.

This clone showed up just a few times. The chain employs TRBV5-6 and TRBJ1-6, with D perhaps TRBD1 (5 bases). CDR1 SGHDT and CDR2 YYEEEE come from the germline V gene. The CDR3 is made up of 18 amino acids. Trimming shortened V by 0 bases and J by 0 bases, and 13 bases separated the two germline ends. CDR3 amino acids: CASSLAQHRSSYNSPLHF. CDR3 in DNA: TGTGCCAGCAGCTTGGCTCAACACAGGAGCTCCTATAATTCACCCCTCCACTTT.

The chain joins TRBV4-1 to TRBJ2-3, with 14 bases fitting TRBD2. With 7 bases clipped from V and 5 bases from J, the junction kept 8 bases outside the gene matches. Germline lookup yields CDR1 MGHRA and CDR2 YSYEKL. This CDR3 is built from 16 residues. CDR3 in amino acids: CASTKTSGRAVDTQYF. The CDR3 DNA reads as TGCGCCAGCACTAAGACTAGCGGGAGGGCCGTAGATACGCAGTATTTT.

The V gene is TRBV28, the J gene TRBJ2-3, with TRBD2 identical over 7 bases. The CDR3 is 17 amino acids. Germline values: CDR1 MDHEN, CDR2 SYDVKM. V gave up 4 bases and J gave up 6 bases; unmatched junction bases: 16. CDR3 amino acids: CASSSHPGGGSWDTQYF. In DNA, the CDR3 is TGTGCCAGCAGTTCGCACCCCGGGGGAGGGAGTTGGGATACGCAGTATTTT.

The rearrangement joins TRBV7-9 to TRBJ1-1; D perhaps matches TRBD1 (6 bases). CDR1 is SEHNR, CDR2 FQNEAQ, per germline (reference sequence). V was clipped by 8 bases and J by 5 bases, with 9 bases between them. This CDR3 is built from 11 residues. The DNA of the CDR3 is TGTGCCAGCTCACAGGGAACTGAAGCTTTCTTT. Translated: CASSQGTEAFF.

There are many counts of this clone. The gene calls are TRBV19 and TRBJ2-7; the match to TRBD2 covers 8 bases. Germline CDR1 and CDR2: LNHDA and SQIVND (reference sequence). The V gene end was trimmed by 3 bases and the J gene end by 7 bases; junction bases not matched to a gene: 5. This CDR3 spans 13 amino acids. CDR3 bases: TGTGCCAGTAGTATTAGCGGGACGGGGGAGCAGTACTTC. It codes for CASSISGTGEQYF.

This clone was counted a single time. The V call is TRBV7-3, the J call TRBJ1-1, with TRBD1 matching 8 bases. J gave up 2 bases and V 1 base, and 3 bases lay outside the gene matches. CDR3 length: 15 residues. Germline-derived CDR1 and CDR2 are SGHTA and FQGTGA. CDR3: CASSLIGTGNTEAFF. The CDR3, as DNA: TGTGCCAGCAGCTTAATCGGGACAGGAAACACTGAAGCTTTCTTT. Filled out from reference TRBV7-3 and TRBJ1-1, the complete variable domain reads GAGVSQTPSNKVTEKGKYVELRCDPISGHTALYWYRQSLGQGPEFLIYFQGTGAADDSGLPNDRFFAVRPEGSVSTLKIQRTERGDSAVYLCASSLIGTGNTEAFFGQGTRLTVV.

The chain links TRBV4-1 to TRBJ2-3, with 7 nucleotides matching TRBD2. The CDR3 loop spans 16 amino acids. CDR1 and CDR2 from the germline V gene are MGHRA and YSYEKL. V lost 1 base to trimming and J lost 5 bases; unmatched junction nucleotides: 9. The CDR3: CASSQALAVIGDTQYF. In DNA, the CDR3 is TGCGCCAGCAGCCAAGCCCTAGCGGTCATTGGAGATACGCAGTATTTT.

The chain couples TRBV5-6 to TRBJ2-7, with TRBD2 as a possible D gene (5 bases). Germline CDR1 is SGHDT and CDR2 is YYEEEE. V lost 4 bases and J lost 7, with 15 bases in between. The CDR3 consists of 13 residues. The CDR3 DNA reads TGTGCCAGCAGCCCGGGTGTCTCGGGGGAGCAGTACTTC. It encodes CASSPGVSGEQYF.

This clone was counted between two and nine times. This sequence joins TRBV2 and TRBJ1-3; D is unclear. V lost 1 base, J lost 2 bases, and 9 bases lay in between. This CDR3 is built from 15 residues. CDR1 is SNHLY, CDR2 FYNNEI, per germline. The CDR3 DNA is TGTGCCAGCAGTGAAGATCAAATCCCTGGAAACACCATATATTTT. Protein: CASSEDQIPGNTIYF.

V gene TRBV10-2 combines with J gene TRBJ1-1; possibly TRBD1 for D (6 bases). This CDR3 contains 13 residues. Germline V lookup: CDR1 WSHSY, CDR2 SAAADI. The V and J ends lost 7 bases and 1 base respectively, with 10 bases between them. CDR3 region: CASKDRPNTEAFF. CDR3 nucleotide sequence: TGCGCCAGCAAGGACAGACCGAACACTGAAGCTTTCTTT.

The CDR3 is CASSPSGTSGKQFF. CDR3 sequence (DNA): TGTGCCAGCTCACCCTCCGGGACTAGCGGAAAGCAGTTCTTC. This sequence joins TRBV18 and TRBJ2-1; TRBD2 agrees at 11 bases. From germline, CDR1 is KGHSH and CDR2 LQKENI. The CDR3 loop spans 14 amino acids. The V gene end was trimmed by 3 bases and the J gene end by 11 bases; junction bases not matched to a gene: 6.

The chain joins TRBV7-8 to TRBJ1-1; 7 positions match TRBD1. The CDR3 sequence is 14 residues long. V shed 2 bases, J shed 4 bases, and the junction held 4 bases outside the gene matches. Per germline, CDR1 SGHVS and CDR2 FQNEAQ. In DNA form, the CDR3 reads TGTGCCAGCAGCTTAACGAGGGGGCGCACTGAAGCTTTCTTT. It specifies CASSLTRGRTEAFF.